This TCR beta chain was sequenced in a study of blood T cells in healthy people across ages. Overall study findings and caveats: Diversity estimated from one million T cells was considered an underestimate. Naive CD4+ cells and diversity were both higher in long-lived donors than in aged donors.

This clonotype was detected ten times or more. Its antigen is undetermined. CDR3 size: 14 residues. CDR1 KGHSH and CDR2 LQKENI come from the germline V gene. The V and J ends lost 3 bases and 6 bases, in that order; junction bases with no gene match: 5. For the second PCR, which ran for 7 to 11 cycles, a sample-barcoded 5' primer and a J-beta primer mix were used. Any given sample supplied a minimum of 2.5 million CDR3-containing paired-end reads. TCRdb fed the 5' RACE reads into MiXCR, producing one record per CDR3 protein. This sample yields over 550,000 distinct CDR3 sequences, of which approximately 30% are seen a single time; around 14% belongs to the top ten. In each sample, at least 7 million PBMCs were isolated.

The sample consisted of blood. The chain recombines TRBV18 with TRBJ2-7, with 10 bases aligning to TRBD1. The source of this sequence is a woman older than 75 in good health. CDR3 sequence (DNA): TGTGCCAGCTCACCGGGACAGGGGTGGGGCGAGCAGTACTTC. Amino acids: CASSPGQGWGEQYF.